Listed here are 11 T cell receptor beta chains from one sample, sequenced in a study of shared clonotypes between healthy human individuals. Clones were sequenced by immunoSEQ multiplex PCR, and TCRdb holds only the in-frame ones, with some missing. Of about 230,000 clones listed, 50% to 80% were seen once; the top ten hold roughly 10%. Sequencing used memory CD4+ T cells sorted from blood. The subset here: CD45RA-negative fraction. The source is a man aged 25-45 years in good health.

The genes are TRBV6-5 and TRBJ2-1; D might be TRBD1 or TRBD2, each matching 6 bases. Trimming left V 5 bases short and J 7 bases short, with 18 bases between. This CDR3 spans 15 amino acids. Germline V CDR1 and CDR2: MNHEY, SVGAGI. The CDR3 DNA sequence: TGTGCCAGCAGTCCCAACAGGGCGGGGTTTAATGAGCAGTTCTTC. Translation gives CASSPNRAGFNEQFF.

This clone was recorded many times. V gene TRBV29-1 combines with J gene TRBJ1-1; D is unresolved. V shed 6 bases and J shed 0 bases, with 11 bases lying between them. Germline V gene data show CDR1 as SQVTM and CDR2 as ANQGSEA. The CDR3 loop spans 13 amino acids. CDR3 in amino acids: CSVTSQMNTEAFF. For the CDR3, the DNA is TGCAGCGTGACCTCGCAGATGAACACTGAAGCTTTCTTT.

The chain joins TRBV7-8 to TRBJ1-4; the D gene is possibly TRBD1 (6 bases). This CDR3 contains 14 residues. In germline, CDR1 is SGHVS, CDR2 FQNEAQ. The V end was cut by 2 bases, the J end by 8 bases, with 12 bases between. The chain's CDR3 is CASSLTGTDEKLFF. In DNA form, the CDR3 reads TGTGCCAGCAGCTTAACAGGGACGGACGAAAAACTGTTTTTT.

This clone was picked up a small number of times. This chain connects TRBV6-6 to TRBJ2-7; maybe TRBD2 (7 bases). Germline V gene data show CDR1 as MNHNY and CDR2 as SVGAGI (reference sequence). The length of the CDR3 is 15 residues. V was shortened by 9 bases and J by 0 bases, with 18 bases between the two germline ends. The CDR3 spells CASHEGGRISYEQYF. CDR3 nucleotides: TGTGCCAGTCACGAGGGGGGGAGAATCTCCTACGAGCAGTACTTC.

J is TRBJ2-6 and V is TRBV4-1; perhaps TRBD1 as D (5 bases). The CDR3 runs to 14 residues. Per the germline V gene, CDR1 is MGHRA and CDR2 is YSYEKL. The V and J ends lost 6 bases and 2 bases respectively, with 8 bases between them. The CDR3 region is CASSQGTGANVLTF. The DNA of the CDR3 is TGCGCCAGCAGTCAGGGAACTGGGGCCAACGTCCTGACTTTC.

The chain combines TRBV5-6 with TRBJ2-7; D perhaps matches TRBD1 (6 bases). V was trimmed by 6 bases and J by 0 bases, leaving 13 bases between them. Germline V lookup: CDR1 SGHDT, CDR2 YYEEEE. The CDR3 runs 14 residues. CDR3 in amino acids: CASMGGQYSYEQYF. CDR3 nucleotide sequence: TGTGCCAGCATGGGCGGACAGTACTCCTACGAGCAGTACTTC. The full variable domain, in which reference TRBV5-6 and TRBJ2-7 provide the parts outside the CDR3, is DAGVTQSPTHLIKTRGQQVTLRCSPKSGHDTVSWYQQALGQGPQFIFQYYEEEERQRGNFPDRFSGHQFPNYSSELNVNALLLGDSALYLCASMGGQYSYEQYFGPGTRLTVT.

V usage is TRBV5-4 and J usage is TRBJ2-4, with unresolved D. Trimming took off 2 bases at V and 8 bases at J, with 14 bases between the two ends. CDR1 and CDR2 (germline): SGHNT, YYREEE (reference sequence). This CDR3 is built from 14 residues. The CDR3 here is CASSFIASVDIQYF. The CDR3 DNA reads TGTGCCAGCAGCTTTATAGCTTCGGTTGACATTCAGTACTTC.

In DNA, the CDR3 is TGTGCCAGCAGTGGGCAGGCTTGGGGAAACACCATATATTTT. Translated: CASSGQAWGNTIYF. The J gene is TRBJ1-3, the V gene TRBV6-1; D is undetermined. Germline values: CDR1 MNHNS, CDR2 SASEGT. CDR3 length: 14 amino acids. Deletions cut 4 bases from V and 4 bases from J, with 11 bases between.

CDR3 coding DNA: TGTGCCAGCAGCGCCGGGACAGGGACCACCGGGGAGCTGTTTTTT. Protein: CASSAGTGTTGELFF. This rearrangement joins TRBV9 to TRBJ2-2; 9 nucleotides agree with TRBD1. The CDR3 extends over 15 amino acids. CDR1 SGDLS and CDR2 YYNGEE come from the germline V gene. J lost 4 bases, V lost 3 bases, and 4 bases had no gene match.

In DNA, the CDR3 is TGTGCCAGCTCACCAATTGCCAGCGGGAGTGGGTTAGGCTACAATGAGCAGTTCTTC. Residues: CASSPIASGSGLGYNEQFF. The chain carries TRBV18 and TRBJ2-1, with 8 positions matching TRBD2. CDR3 size: 19 residues. V shed 2 bases and J 3 bases; nucleotides not matched to a gene: 15. The germline gives CDR1 KGHSH, CDR2 LQKENI. Drawing the rest from reference TRBV18 and TRBJ2-1, the complete variable domain is NAGVMQNPRHLVRRRGQEARLRCSPMKGHSHVYWYRQLPEEGLKFMVYLQKENIIDESGMPKERFSAEFPKEGPSILRIQQVVRGDSAAYFCASSPIASGSGLGYNEQFFGPGTRLTVL.

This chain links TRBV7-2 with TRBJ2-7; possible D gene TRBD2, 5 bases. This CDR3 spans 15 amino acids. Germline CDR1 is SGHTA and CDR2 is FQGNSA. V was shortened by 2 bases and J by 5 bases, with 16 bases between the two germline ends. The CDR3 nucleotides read TGTGCCAGCAGCTTATCCAGTCGGGGAAATGACGAGCAGTACTTC. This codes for CASSLSSRGNDEQYF.